This TCR beta chain was retrieved from a study of identical twins. Study-wide findings and caveats: Twins shared beta out-of-frame sequences in excess, but this excess was weaker.

This clonotype was seen at least ten times. Its matching antigen is unknown. TCRdb processed the 5' RACE reads anew with MiXCR; each CDR3 protein has one entry. Here the sample spans approximately 890,000 distinct CDR3 sequences, approximately 13% being singletons. These data also featured in a second study, about yellow fever vaccine responses in identical twins.

The specimen was PBMCs. The receptor's source is a woman aged 18-29 years in good health.

This CDR3 is CASSRNGGDEQFF. Here the CDR3 DNA reads TGTGCCAGCAGTCGAAACGGGGGAGATGAGCAGTTCTTC. The chain combines TRBV7-3 with TRBJ2-1, with D possibly TRBD2 on 6 matching bases. V was shortened by 6 bases and J by 8 bases, with 14 bases between the two germline ends. The CDR3 loop spans 13 amino acids. CDR1 and CDR2 (germline): SGHTA, FQGTGA.